This T cell receptor beta chain comes out of a study of blood T cells in healthy people across ages. Study-level information: About one barcoded beta molecule per two T cells was the capture yield of template switching.

Notes on the study in general: More naive CD4+ cells and higher diversity were found in long-lived than in aged donors. In these data, TCR beta diversity tracked strongly with naive T cell percentage.

Each donor was a healthy Caucasian individual from Russia, aged roughly 6 to 100. A note on this clonotype: The target antigen is unknown.

CDR1 is LNHNV, CDR2 YYDKDF, per germline (reference sequence). The length of the CDR3 is 17 residues. J gave up 8 bases and V 0 bases, and 6 bases lay outside the gene matches. Primed by a sample-barcoded 5' primer and a J-beta primer mix, a second PCR proceeded for about 7 to 11 cycles. TCRdb ran MiXCR on the 5' RACE reads and lists one entry per CDR3 protein. The profile shows about 1.7 million distinct CDR3 sequences, roughly 30% of them singletons. J is TRBJ2-1 and V is TRBV15; 14 positions match TRBD2. This TCR was sampled from a woman aged 30 to 39 in good health. The sample taken for sequencing was blood. The DNA for the CDR3 is TGTGCCACCAGCAGAGATCTGGGGACTAGCGGGAGTGATGAGCAGTTCTTC. As protein: CATSRDLGTSGSDEQFF.